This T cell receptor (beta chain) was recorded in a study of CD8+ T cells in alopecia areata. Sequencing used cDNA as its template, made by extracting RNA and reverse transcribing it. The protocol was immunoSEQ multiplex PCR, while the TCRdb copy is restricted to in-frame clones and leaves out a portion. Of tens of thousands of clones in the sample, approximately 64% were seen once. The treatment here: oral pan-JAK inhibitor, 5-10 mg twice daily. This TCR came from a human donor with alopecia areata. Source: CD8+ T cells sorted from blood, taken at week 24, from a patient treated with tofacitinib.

CDR3 coding DNA: TGTGCCAGCAGTCCCCAGACAGGGGGCGCAGAGACCCAGTACTTC. Its translation: CASSPQTGGAETQYF. This chain joins TRBV28 and TRBJ2-5, with 10 bases matching TRBD1. This CDR3 is 15 amino acids long. Germline-derived CDR1 and CDR2 are MDHEN and SYDVKM. After removal of 5 bases from V and 4 bases from J, the junction contained 7 bases not matched to a gene.